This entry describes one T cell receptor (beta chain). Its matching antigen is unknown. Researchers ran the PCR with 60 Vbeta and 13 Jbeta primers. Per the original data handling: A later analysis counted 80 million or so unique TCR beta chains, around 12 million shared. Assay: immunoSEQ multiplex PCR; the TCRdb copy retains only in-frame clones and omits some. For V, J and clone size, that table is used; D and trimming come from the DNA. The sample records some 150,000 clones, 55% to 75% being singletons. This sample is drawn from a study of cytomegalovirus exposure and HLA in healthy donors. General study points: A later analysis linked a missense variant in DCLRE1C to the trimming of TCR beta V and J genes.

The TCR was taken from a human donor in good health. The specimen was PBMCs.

The CDR3 nucleotides read TGTGCCAGCAGCCAAAGTGCCACAGGGGCGCAGAATAATTCACCCCTCCACTTT. Protein product: CASSQSATGAQNNSPLHF. The J gene is TRBJ1-6, the V gene TRBV14; TRBD1 matches at 7 bases. From germline, CDR1 is SGHDN and CDR2 FVKESK. V lost 2 bases and J lost 5; bases outside the gene matches: 12. This CDR3 spans 18 amino acids.